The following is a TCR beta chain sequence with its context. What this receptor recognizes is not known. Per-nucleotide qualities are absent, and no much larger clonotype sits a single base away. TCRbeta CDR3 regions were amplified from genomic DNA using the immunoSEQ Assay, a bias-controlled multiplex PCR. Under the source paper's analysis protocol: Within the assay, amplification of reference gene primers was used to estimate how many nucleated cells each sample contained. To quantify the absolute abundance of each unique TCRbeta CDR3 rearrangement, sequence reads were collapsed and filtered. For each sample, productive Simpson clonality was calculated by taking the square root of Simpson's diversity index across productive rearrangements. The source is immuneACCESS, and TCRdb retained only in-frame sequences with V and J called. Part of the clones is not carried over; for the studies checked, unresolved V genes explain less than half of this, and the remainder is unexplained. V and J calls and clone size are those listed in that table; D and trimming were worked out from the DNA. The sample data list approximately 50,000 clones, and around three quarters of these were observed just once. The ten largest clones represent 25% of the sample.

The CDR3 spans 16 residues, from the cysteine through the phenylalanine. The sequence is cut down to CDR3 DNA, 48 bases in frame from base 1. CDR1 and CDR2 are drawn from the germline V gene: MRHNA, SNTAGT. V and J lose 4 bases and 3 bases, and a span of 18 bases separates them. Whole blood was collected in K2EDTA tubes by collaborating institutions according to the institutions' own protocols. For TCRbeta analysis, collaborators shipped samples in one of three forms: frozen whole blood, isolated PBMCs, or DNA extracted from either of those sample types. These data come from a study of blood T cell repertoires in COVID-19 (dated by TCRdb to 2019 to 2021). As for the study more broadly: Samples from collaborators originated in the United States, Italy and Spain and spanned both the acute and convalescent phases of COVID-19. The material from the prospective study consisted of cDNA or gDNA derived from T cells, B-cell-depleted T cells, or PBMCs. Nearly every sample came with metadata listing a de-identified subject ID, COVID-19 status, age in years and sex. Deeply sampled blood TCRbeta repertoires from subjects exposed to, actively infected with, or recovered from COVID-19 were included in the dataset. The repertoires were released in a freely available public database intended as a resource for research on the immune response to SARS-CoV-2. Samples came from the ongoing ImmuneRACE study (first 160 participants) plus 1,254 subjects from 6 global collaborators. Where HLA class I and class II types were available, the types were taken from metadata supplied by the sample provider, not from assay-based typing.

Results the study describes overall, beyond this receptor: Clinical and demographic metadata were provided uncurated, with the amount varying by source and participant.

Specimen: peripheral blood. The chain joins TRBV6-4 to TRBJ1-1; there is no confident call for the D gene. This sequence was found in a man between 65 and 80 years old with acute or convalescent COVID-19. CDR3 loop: CASSVDSTLAYTEAFF. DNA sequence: TGTGCCAGCAGTGTTGACTCTACTTTAGCCTACACTGAAGCTTTCTTT.